Each of the 17 T cell receptor beta chains below was sequenced from the same sample in a study of blood T cells in healthy people across ages. PCR was performed a second time for about 6 to 12 cycles using a sample-barcoded 5' primer and a J-beta primer mix. Each CDR3 protein is one row after TCRdb ran MiXCR on the 5' RACE reads. The table has about 1.4 million distinct CDR3 sequences, approximately 59% seen once. Sequenced: blood. The receptors stem from a man aged 18 to 30 in good health.

The chain carries TRBV9 and TRBJ2-3; TRBD2 agrees at 11 bases. With V trimmed by 3 bases and J by 3 bases, 6 bases remained unmatched. Germline V CDR1 and CDR2: SGDLS, YYNGEE. There are 16 residues in the CDR3. CDR3 in DNA: TGTGCCAGCAGCGGACCGACTAGCGGGATTACAGATACGCAGTATTTT. Translated: CASSGPTSGITDTQYF.

This clonotype was counted only a few times. V is TRBV7-2 and J is TRBJ2-7; 12 nucleotides align to TRBD2. Germline V CDR1 and CDR2: SGHTA, FQGNSA. V shed 1 base, J shed 3 bases, and the junction held 4 bases outside the gene matches. CDR3 size: 16 residues. In nucleotides, the CDR3 is TGTGCCAGCAGCTTAGGGACTAGCGGGGCTTTCTACGAGCAGTACTTC. Protein product: CASSLGTSGAFYEQYF. Using reference TRBV7-2 and TRBJ2-7 for the parts outside the CDR3, the full variable domain is GAGVSQSPSNKVTEKGKDVELRCDPISGHTALYWYRQSLGQGLEFLIYFQGNSAPDKSGLPSDRFSAERTGGSVSTLTIQRTQQEDSAVYLCASSLGTSGAFYEQYFGPGTRLTVT.

The rearrangement joins TRBV4-1 to TRBJ1-2, with D perhaps TRBD1 (5 bases). The germline V gene encodes CDR1 MGHRA and CDR2 YSYEKL. The CDR3 sequence is 16 residues long. V was clipped by 0 bases and J by 4 bases, with 15 bases between them. The CDR3, as DNA: TGCGCCAGCAGCCAAGAGGGCAGGGCTCAGGCCTATGGCTACACCTTC. This encodes CASSQEGRAQAYGYTF.

This clonotype was observed a few times. The V and J genes are TRBV7-2 and TRBJ2-4; D ambiguous. The end of the DNA fits TRBJ2-7 better, so the J call may be wrong. CDR3 length equals 14 residues. Germline values: CDR1 SGHTA, CDR2 FQGNSA. CDR3 sequence reads: CASSLTPFIYEQYF. The CDR3 coding sequence is TGTGCCAGCAGCTTAACGCCTTTCATCTACGAGCAGTACTTC.

The rearrangement uses TRBV12-3 or TRBV12-4 and TRBJ2-2; TRBD2 is a possible D gene (5 bases). V was shortened by 6 bases and J by 0 bases, with 11 bases between the two germline ends. The CDR3 totals 15 residues. DNA of the CDR3: TGTGCCAGCAGCCAGAGGAGGACGAACACCGGGGAGCTGTTTTTT. Encoded protein: CASSQRRTNTGELFF.

This sequence joins TRBV28 and TRBJ1-4; D is uncertain. V lost 5 bases, J lost 8 bases, and 18 bases lay in between. This CDR3 is built from 15 residues. Germline-derived CDR1 and CDR2 are MDHEN and SYDVKM. The CDR3 DNA is TGTGCCAGCAGTCCCCCGCTAGGAATGGCAGAAAAACTGTTTTTT. Translation: CASSPPLGMAEKLFF.

The chain links TRBV20-1 to TRBJ2-7; possibly TRBD2 for D (5 bases). Trimming left V 0 bases short and J 3 bases short, with 9 bases between. The CDR3 is 13 residues long. CDR1 and CDR2 from the germline V gene are DFQATT and SNEGSKA (reference sequence). CDR3 region: CSARDKGSYEQYF. The CDR3 nucleotides read TGCAGTGCTAGAGATAAAGGGAGCTACGAGCAGTACTTC.

This sequence joins TRBV4-1 and TRBJ2-3; a weak D match, TRBD2 (7 bases). The CDR3 has 17 residues. With 3 bases removed from V and 5 bases from J, the gap between germline ends came to 21 bases. Per germline, CDR1 MGHRA and CDR2 YSYEKL. The CDR3 loop is CASSQLMAGAGEDTQYF. The CDR3 region has the DNA TGCGCCAGCAGCCAGTTGATGGCGGGGGCCGGGGAAGATACGCAGTATTTT.

This clonotype was observed a few times. V usage is TRBV29-1 and J usage is TRBJ2-1, with D tentatively TRBD1 or TRBD2 (6 bases each). This CDR3 region has 16 residues. V shed 0 bases and J shed 6 bases, with 18 bases lying between them. The V gene's germline CDR1 is SQVTM and CDR2 ANQGSEA. The CDR3 here is CSVEDRGTLTTNEQFF. CDR3 DNA sequence: TGCAGCGTTGAAGATCGGGGGACACTAACGACCAATGAGCAGTTCTTC.

The genes are TRBV6-2 or TRBV6-3 and TRBJ2-5; 10 positions match TRBD2. Germline V gives CDR1 MNHEY, CDR2 SVGEGT. CDR3 length equals 15 residues. Germline trimming cut 2 bases from V and 11 bases from J; bases unmatched to any gene: 11. The CDR3 region is CASSYVAGGRDEQYF. CDR3 DNA sequence: TGTGCCAGCAGTTACGTAGCGGGAGGAAGGGATGAGCAGTACTTC.

This rearrangement joins TRBV15 to TRBJ2-3; no definite D call. This CDR3 is 11 amino acids long. Trimming left V 4 bases short and J 5 bases short, with 4 bases between. Looked up from germline, CDR1 is LNHNV and CDR2 is YYDKDF (reference sequence). CDR3: CATSTEDTQYF. The CDR3 coding sequence is TGTGCCACCAGCACTGAAGATACGCAGTATTTT.

The chain recombines TRBV3-1 with TRBJ2-7; 10 nucleotides line up with TRBD2. CDR3 length: 15 amino acids. Germline CDR1 and CDR2: LGHDT and YNNKEL (reference sequence). V lost 4 bases, J lost 5 bases, and 8 bases stayed unmatched. The CDR3 nucleotides read TGTGCCAGCAGCCTTAAGACTAGCGGGCCCAACGAGCAGTACTTC. It yields the protein CASSLKTSGPNEQYF.

This clonotype was seen a handful of times. The V call is TRBV7-9, the J call TRBJ2-5; no reliable D call. CDR1 and CDR2 (germline): SEHNR, FQNEAQ (reference sequence). V was pared by 1 base and J by 9 bases, with 9 bases between. The CDR3 consists of 12 residues. CDR3 region: CASSLGQRAQYF. The DNA for the CDR3 is TGTGCCAGCAGCTTAGGTCAGAGAGCCCAGTACTTC.

This clonotype was detected a few times. This chain links TRBV2 with TRBJ1-5, with a tentative D call TRBD1 (5 bases). The CDR3 length is 14 residues. CDR1 and CDR2 from the germline V gene are SNHLY and FYNNEI. The V end lost 1 base, the J end lost 9 bases, and 13 bases lay between the germline ends. The CDR3 is CASSEGVGEPPQHF. The CDR3 region has the DNA TGTGCCAGCAGTGAAGGGGTAGGGGAACCGCCCCAGCATTTT. The whole variable domain, filled in from reference TRBV2 and TRBJ1-5, reads EPEVTQTPSHQVTQMGQEVILRCVPISNHLYFYWYRQILGQKVEFLVSFYNNEISEKSEIFDDQFSVERPDGSNFTLKIRSTKLEDSAMYFCASSEGVGEPPQHFGDGTRLSIL.

This clonotype was seen a handful of times. The chain links TRBV29-1 to TRBJ2-1, with D hard to call. Between the trimmed V and J ends, which lost 5 bases and 2 bases, there was a span of 10 bases. The germline V gene has CDR1 SQVTM and CDR2 ANQGSEA. The CDR3 covers 13 residues. The DNA of the CDR3 is TGCAGCGTTTCTGGGCTTGCCTACAATGAGCAGTTCTTC. Protein sequence: CSVSGLAYNEQFF.

In its sample, this clonotype was seen a few times. The V gene is TRBV29-1, the J gene TRBJ1-1; tentatively, D is TRBD1 (5 bases). Trimming took 0 bases from V and 8 from J, leaving 19 bases between them. The CDR3 totals 15 residues. Germline CDR1 and CDR2: SQVTM and ANQGSEA. As DNA, the CDR3 is TGCAGCGTTGAAGATAACCAGGGTTCTAGGGGCGAAGCTTTCTTT. Amino acid sequence: CSVEDNQGSRGEAFF. Complete variable domain (other parts from reference TRBV29-1 and TRBJ1-1): SAVISQKPSRDICQRGTSLTIQCQVDSQVTMMFWYRQQPGQSLTLIATANQGSEATYESGFVIDKFPISRPNLTFSTLTVSNMSPEDSSIYLCSVEDNQGSRGEAFFGQGTRLTVV.

This clonotype has more than one count but fewer than ten. The chain has TRBV27 and TRBJ2-7; D ambiguous. Germline-derived CDR1 and CDR2 are MNHEY and SMNVEV (reference sequence). Trimming took off 5 bases at V and 3 bases at J, with 17 bases between the two ends. The CDR3 length is 15 residues. The CDR3 spells CASSVPGARHYEQYF. Here the CDR3 DNA reads TGTGCCAGCAGTGTACCCGGAGCCAGGCACTACGAGCAGTACTTC.